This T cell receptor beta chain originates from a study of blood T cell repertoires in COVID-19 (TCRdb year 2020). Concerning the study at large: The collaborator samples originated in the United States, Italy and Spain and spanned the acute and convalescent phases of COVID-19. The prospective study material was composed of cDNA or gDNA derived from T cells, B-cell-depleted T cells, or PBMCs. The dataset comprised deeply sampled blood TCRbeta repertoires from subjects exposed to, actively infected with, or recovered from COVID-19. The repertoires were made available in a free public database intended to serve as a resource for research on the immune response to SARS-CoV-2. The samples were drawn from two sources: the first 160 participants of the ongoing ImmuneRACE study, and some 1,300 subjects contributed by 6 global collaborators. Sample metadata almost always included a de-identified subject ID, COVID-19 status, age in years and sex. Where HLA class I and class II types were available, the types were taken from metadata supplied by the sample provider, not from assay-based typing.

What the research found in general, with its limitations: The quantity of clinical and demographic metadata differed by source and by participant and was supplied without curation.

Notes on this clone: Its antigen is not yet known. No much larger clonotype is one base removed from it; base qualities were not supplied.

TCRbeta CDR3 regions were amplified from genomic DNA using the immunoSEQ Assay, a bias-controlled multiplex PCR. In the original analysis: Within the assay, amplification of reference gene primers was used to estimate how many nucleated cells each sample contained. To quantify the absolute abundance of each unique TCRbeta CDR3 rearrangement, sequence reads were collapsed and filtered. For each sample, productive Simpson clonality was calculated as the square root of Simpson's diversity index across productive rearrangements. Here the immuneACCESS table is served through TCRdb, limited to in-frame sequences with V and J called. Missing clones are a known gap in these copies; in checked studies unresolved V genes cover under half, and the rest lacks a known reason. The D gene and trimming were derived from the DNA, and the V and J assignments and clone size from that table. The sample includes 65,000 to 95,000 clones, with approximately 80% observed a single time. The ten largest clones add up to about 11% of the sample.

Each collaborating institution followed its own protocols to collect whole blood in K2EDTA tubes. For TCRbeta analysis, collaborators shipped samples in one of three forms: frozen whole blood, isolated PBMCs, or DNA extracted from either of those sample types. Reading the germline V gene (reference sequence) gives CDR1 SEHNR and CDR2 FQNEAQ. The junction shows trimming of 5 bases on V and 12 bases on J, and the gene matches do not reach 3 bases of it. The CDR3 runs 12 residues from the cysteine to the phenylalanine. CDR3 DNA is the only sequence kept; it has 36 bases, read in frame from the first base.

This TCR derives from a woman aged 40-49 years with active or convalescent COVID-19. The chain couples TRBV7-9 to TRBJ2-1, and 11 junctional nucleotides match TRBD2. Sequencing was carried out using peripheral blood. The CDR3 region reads CASSLGLAGQFF. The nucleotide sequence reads TGTGCCAGCAGCCTAGGACTAGCGGGGCAGTTCTTC.